Listed below are T cell receptor beta chains from one sample, sequenced in a study of shared clonotypes between healthy human individuals. Sequenced by immunoSEQ multiplex PCR; TCRdb stores in-frame clones only, minus some. The sample consists of around 700,000 clones, 55% to 85% of them appearing once. Sequencing used memory CD4+ T cells sorted from blood. All receptors come from a woman aged 30 to 39 in good health. Each CDR3 is given with its conserved first and last residue. The order of the fields is CDR3 length, J gene, V gene, D gene, clone size, CDR3 DNA, CDR3 protein. D genes are given only for firm matches. A clone size is listed for some rows: how often the clone was seen (once, few, many), or a class if it is expanded.

14 | TRBJ2-5 | TRBV28 | - | - | TGTGCCAGCAGTTTACATGAGGGCCAAGAGACCCAGTACTTC | CASSLHEGQETQYF
18 | TRBJ2-7 | TRBV28 | - | - | TGTGCCAGCAGCACTATCGGCTTAGGGGCAGCTAAATCCTACGAGCAGTACTTC | CASSTIGLGAAKSYEQYF
17 | TRBJ2-1 | TRBV12-5 | TRBD2 | - | TGTGCTAGTGGCTCCGGGGTAGCGGGAGGGCCAGGAAATGAGCAGTTCTTC | CASGSGVAGGPGNEQFF
15 | TRBJ1-5 | TRBV7-2 | - | - | TGTGCCAGCAGCTTGGAGGGACCTCGCAATCAGCCCCAGCATTTT | CASSLEGPRNQPQHF
15 | TRBJ2-2 | TRBV28 | - | - | TGTGCCAGCAGTTTATACGGGACGGCCACCGGGGAGCTGTTTTTT | CASSLYGTATGELFF
15 | TRBJ2-6 | TRBV29-1 | - | - | TGCAGCGTTGGGAACGGGGCAGGAGGGGCCAACGTCCTGACTTTC | CSVGNGAGGANVLTF
14 | TRBJ2-3 | TRBV7-9 | TRBD2 | - | TGTGCCAGCAGCTTAGAACTAGCGGGAGATACGCAGTATTTT | CASSLELAGDTQYF
15 | TRBJ1-4 | TRBV5-1 | - | few | TGCGCCAGCAGTCCCCCGTTGGGGGGTGATGAAAAACTGTTTTTT | CASSPPLGGDEKLFF
14 | TRBJ1-1 | TRBV11-2 | TRBD1 | - | TGTGCCAGCAGCTTACAGGGGGCAGTCACTGAAGCTTTCTTT | CASSLQGAVTEAFF
15 | TRBJ2-2 | TRBV6-1 | - | - | TGTGCCAGCAGTTTCCTGGACAAGAACACCGGGGAGCTGTTTTTT | CASSFLDKNTGELFF
17 | TRBJ2-2 | TRBV7-3 | TRBD1 | once | TGTGCCAGCAGCTTAACGGGACAGGGGTCGAACACCGGGGAGCTGTTTTTT | CASSLTGQGSNTGELFF
14 | TRBJ1-2 | TRBV5-1 | TRBD1 | - | TGCGCCAGCAGCTTGGGACAGGGGGCTTATGGCTACACCTTC | CASSLGQGAYGYTF
15 | TRBJ1-4 | TRBV27 | - | - | TGTGCCAGCAGTTTACTCAGTCGTCGGACGGAAAAACTGTTTTTT | CASSLLSRRTEKLFF
14 | TRBJ1-5 | TRBV30 | - | - | TGTGCCTGGAGTGGGGGACAAGGGGGACAGCCCCAGCATTTT | CAWSGGQGGQPQHF
15 | TRBJ2-5 | TRBV6-1 | TRBD1 | - | TGTGCCAGCAACCGCCGGGACAGGGAGCAAGAGACCCAGTACTTC | CASNRRDREQETQYF
15 | TRBJ2-7 | TRBV6-6 | - | - | TGTGCCAGCAGTTACTCGAAGGGTGGGGGCTATGAGCAGTACTTC | CASSYSKGGGYEQYF
16 | TRBJ2-1 | TRBV6-4 | TRBD2 | once | TGTGCCAGCAGTCCTTACCCTAGCGGGAAGCTGCATGAGCAGTTCTTC | CASSPYPSGKLHEQFF
15 | TRBJ2-6 | TRBV5-1 | - | once | TGCGCCAGCAGCTTCGGGGGCTCTGGGGCCAACGTCCTGACTTTC | CASSFGGSGANVLTF
14 | TRBJ2-2 | TRBV28 | - | - | TGTGCCAGCAGTTTCCAGTTCTTCACCGGGGAGCTGTTTTTT | CASSFQFFTGELFF
12 | TRBJ2-5 | TRBV27 | - | - | TGTGCCAGCAGCGACAGGACTCGGGCCCAGTACTTC | CASSDRTRAQYF
14 | TRBJ2-3 | TRBV2 | - | - | TGTGCCAGCAGTGAAGGGACCCTCACAGATACGCAGTATTTT | CASSEGTLTDTQYF